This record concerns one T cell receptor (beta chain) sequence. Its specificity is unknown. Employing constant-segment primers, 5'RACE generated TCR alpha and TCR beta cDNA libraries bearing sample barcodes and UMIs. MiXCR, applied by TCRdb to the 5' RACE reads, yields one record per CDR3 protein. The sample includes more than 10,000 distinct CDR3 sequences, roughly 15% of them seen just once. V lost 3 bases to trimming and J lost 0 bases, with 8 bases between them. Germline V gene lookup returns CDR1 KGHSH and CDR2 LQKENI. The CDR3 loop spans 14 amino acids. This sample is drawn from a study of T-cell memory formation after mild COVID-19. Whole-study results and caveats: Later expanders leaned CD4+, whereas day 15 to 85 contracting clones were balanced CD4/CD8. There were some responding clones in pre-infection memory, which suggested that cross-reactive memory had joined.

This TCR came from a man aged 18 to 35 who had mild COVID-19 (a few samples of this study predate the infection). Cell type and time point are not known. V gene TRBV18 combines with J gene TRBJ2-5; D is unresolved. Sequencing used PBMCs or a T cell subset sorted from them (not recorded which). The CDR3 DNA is TGTGCCAGCTCACCGGTTCGGTACCAAGAGACCCAGTACTTC. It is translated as CASSPVRYQETQYF.